The 8 T cell receptor beta chains below were found in one sample sequenced in a study of beta chain features in type 1 diabetes. Expressed TCRB transcripts got sequenced, as all isolated RNA was reverse transcribed. Libraries were prepared by immunoSEQ multiplex PCR; TCRdb keeps only in-frame clonotypes and omits some of them. The data contain roughly 700,000 clones, roughly 13% of them seen just once; the ten biggest clones take up around 0.022%. These TCRs are of unknown antigen specificity. General study results and limits: In all four CD4+ subsets, TCRB CDR3 length was significantly, moderately reduced in type 1 diabetes.

The sample consisted of naive CD4+ T cells from blood. All receptors derive from a man between 18 and 29 years old with type 1 diabetes.

Comment on this clone: Additional DNA sequences in this sample encode the identical CDR3. The chain couples TRBV7-9 to TRBJ1-1; the D gene is possibly TRBD1 (6 bases). With 1 base removed from V and 3 bases from J, the gap between germline ends came to 6 bases. This CDR3 has 13 amino acids. CDR1 is SEHNR and CDR2 is FQNEAQ in the germline V gene (reference sequence). The CDR3 coding sequence is TGTGCCAGCAGCTTAGAGGGGGACACTGAAGCTTTCTTT. Amino acid sequence: CASSLEGDTEAFF.

This clone appeared a few times. V and J are TRBV11-2 and TRBJ1-5; the D is unclear. This CDR3 is built from 15 residues. V shed 1 base and J shed 0 bases, with 7 bases lying between them. The germline V gene encodes CDR1 SGHAT and CDR2 FQNNGV. CDR3 loop: CASSLAVGSNQPQHF. The CDR3 DNA reads TGTGCCAGCAGCTTAGCCGTGGGTAGCAATCAGCCCCAGCATTTT.

This clone was seen a handful of times. The chain uses TRBV28 and TRBJ2-3, with 12 bases aligning to TRBD1. The germline V gene has CDR1 MDHEN and CDR2 SYDVKM. Trimming at V came to 6 bases and at J to 1 base, leaving 2 bases not matched to a gene. The CDR3 extends over 15 amino acids. The CDR3 DNA reads TGTGCCAGCAGGGGGACAGGGGGCGGCACAGATACGCAGTATTTT. Its protein is CASRGTGGGTDTQYF.

This clone was detected only a few times. The same CDR3 is also encoded by other DNA sequences in this sample. The chain couples TRBV30 to TRBJ1-6; D may be TRBD1 (5 bases). Between the trimmed V and J ends, which lost 0 bases and 9 bases, there was a span of 9 bases. The CDR3 is 13 amino acids. Germline loops: CDR1 GTSNPN, CDR2 SVGIG (reference sequence). Here the CDR3 reads CAWSVQEGSPLHF. In DNA, the CDR3 is TGTGCCTGGAGTGTACAGGAGGGTTCACCCCTCCACTTT.

CDR3 in amino acids: CASSVPYPGGSYNEQFF. The CDR3 DNA reads as TGTGCCAGCAGTGTACCTTACCCAGGGGGCTCCTACAATGAGCAGTTCTTC. The chain carries TRBV6-1 and TRBJ2-1; 7 bases match TRBD1. Germline assignment: CDR1 MNHNS and CDR2 SASEGT. V lost 4 bases, J lost 0 bases, and 9 bases stayed unmatched. The CDR3 totals 17 residues.

This clone has more than one count but fewer than ten. The chain links TRBV25-1 to TRBJ1-4; 11 nucleotides agree with TRBD1. Per germline, CDR1 MGHDK and CDR2 SYGVNS. The CDR3 spans 14 residues. The J segment lost 11 bases and the V segment lost 3 bases, leaving 5 bases of the junction unmatched. In nucleotides, the CDR3 is TGTGCCAGCAGTGAGCCGGACAGGGGGCAGAAACTGTTTTTT. This translates into CASSEPDRGQKLFF.

This clone showed up just a few times. V and J are TRBV10-3 and TRBJ2-1, with 8 bases fitting TRBD2. With V trimmed by 2 bases and J by 5 bases, 5 bases remained unmatched. CDR1 is ENHRY and CDR2 is SYGVKD in the germline V gene. This CDR3 is 15 amino acids long. This CDR3 reads CAISEVTSGHNEQFF. CDR3 nucleotides: TGTGCCATCAGTGAGGTAACTAGCGGACACAATGAGCAGTTCTTC.

About this clone: Other DNA sequences in the sample encode the same CDR3. V and J are TRBV7-2 and TRBJ1-5; D not resolved. This CDR3 has 13 residues. The V end lost 5 bases, the J end lost 1 base, and 6 bases lay between the germline ends. Germline assignment: CDR1 SGHTA and CDR2 FQGNSA. As DNA, the CDR3 is TGTGCCAGCAGCCCGGACAGCAATCAGCCCCAGCATTTT. Amino acids: CASSPDSNQPQHF.